The following is a T cell receptor beta chain sequence with its context. The CDR3 is 13 amino acids. Trimming stripped 2 bases from V and 4 bases from J, with 8 bases between. Germline V gene data show CDR1 as ENHRY and CDR2 as SYGVKD. Data came from immunoSEQ multiplex PCR; TCRdb stores just in-frame clones and leaves some out. The table records 110,000 to 150,000 clones, roughly 94% of them present only once. This specimen belongs to a study of control samples from healthy donors and cancer patients. The sequence derives from a man in his fifties or sixties with colorectal cancer. Sequences were obtained from PBMCs. V and J are TRBV10-3 and TRBJ1-1, with D unclear. The CDR3 nucleotides read TGTGCCATCAGTGAGGGCCTCGGCACTGAAGCTTTCTTT. Its protein product is CAISEGLGTEAFF.